The 30 T cell receptor beta chains listed next were all sequenced from one sample in a study of cytomegalovirus exposure and HLA in healthy donors. It was with 60 Vbeta and 13 Jbeta primers that the PCR ran. Sequencing was performed with immunoSEQ multiplex PCR; in TCRdb, only in-frame clones are kept and a portion is missing. In the table there are 130,000 to 150,000 clones, about 76% of which are singletons. Sequenced sample: PBMCs. These receptor sequences come from a man aged 18 to 30 in good health and CMV-seronegative.

CDR3 sequence reads: CASSQARDSQETQYF. The CDR3 coding sequence is TGTGCCAGCAGCCAAGCTAGGGACAGCCAAGAGACCCAGTACTTC. This chain links TRBV4-2 with TRBJ2-5; 7 bases match TRBD1. Looked up from germline, CDR1 is LGHNA and CDR2 is YNFKEQ. After removal of 1 base from V and 1 base from J, the junction contained 3 bases not matched to a gene. The CDR3 spans 15 residues.

This clone appeared a few times. The chain has TRBV7-2 and TRBJ2-7, with a weak D call TRBD2 (6 bases). CDR1 is SGHTA and CDR2 is FQGNSA in the germline V gene. The ends were cut back, 1 base at V and 1 base at J, with 11 bases in the middle. The CDR3 runs 15 residues. The CDR3 DNA follows: TGTGCCAGCAGCTTAGACCGGGACTCATCCTACGAGCAGTACTTC. The encoded protein is CASSLDRDSSYEQYF.

This chain links TRBV2 with TRBJ1-5; D gene ambiguous. Germline V gene sequence: CDR1 SNHLY, CDR2 FYNNEI. The CDR3 has 13 amino acids. The V gene lost 4 bases and the J gene lost 5 bases, with 9 bases spanning the gap. The CDR3 reads CASSGGGYQPQHF. The CDR3 DNA reads TGTGCCAGCAGTGGGGGAGGTTATCAGCCCCAGCATTTT.

The rearrangement links TRBV5-4 to TRBJ1-2; 8 positions agree with TRBD1. There are 16 residues in the CDR3. The junction had 14 bases not matched to a gene; V was cut back by 3 bases and J by 7 bases. Germline CDR1 and CDR2: SGHNT and YYREEE (reference sequence). The CDR3 loop is CASSSPPGQVIGGYTF. CDR3 in DNA: TGTGCCAGCAGCTCCCCACCGGGACAGGTGATTGGTGGCTACACCTTC. The variable domain in full, completed from reference TRBV5-4 and TRBJ1-2, reads ETGVTQSPTHLIKTRGQQVTLRCSSQSGHNTVSWYQQALGQGPQFIFQYYREEENGRGNFPPRFSGLQFPNYSSELNVNALELDDSALYLCASSSPPGQVIGGYTFGSGTRLTVV.

This clone was seen a handful of times. V usage is TRBV19 and J usage is TRBJ1-1, with D perhaps matching TRBD1 (6 bases). Germline V gene sequence: CDR1 LNHDA, CDR2 SQIVND (reference sequence). Trimming left V 3 bases short and J 7 bases short, with 15 bases between. The CDR3 consists of 14 residues. The CDR3 protein is CASSMGAGASEAFF. Written as DNA, the CDR3 is TGTGCCAGTAGTATGGGGGCTGGGGCCAGTGAAGCTTTCTTT.

This chain connects TRBV7-2 to TRBJ2-2, with D maybe TRBD2 (5 bases). CDR1 is SGHTA and CDR2 is FQGNSA in the germline V gene. The CDR3 extends over 17 amino acids. With 4 bases removed from V and 1 base from J, the gap between germline ends came to 16 bases. The CDR3 DNA is TGTGCCAGCAGCTCCCGTCTGTCGGGGAGGAACACCGGGGAGCTGTTTTTT. Translated, it gives CASSSRLSGRNTGELFF.

The J gene is TRBJ2-3, the V gene TRBV6-6; 8 bases agree with TRBD1. Germline V gives CDR1 MNHNY, CDR2 SVGAGI (reference sequence). The CDR3 has 15 amino acids. The ends lost 5 bases at V and 7 bases at J; junction bases unmatched: 11. As DNA, the CDR3 is TGTGCCAGCAGTACCCGGGACAGGCCACAGAATACGCAGTATTTT. Protein: CASSTRDRPQNTQYF.

The rearrangement joins TRBV7-2 to TRBJ1-1; D might be TRBD1 (6 bases). CDR3 length equals 14 residues. Germline V gene sequence: CDR1 SGHTA, CDR2 FQGNSA. Trimming removed 4 bases at V and 4 bases at J, with 13 bases between. CDR3 sequence: CASSSLRTATEAFF. The DNA for the CDR3 is TGTGCCAGCAGCTCATTAAGGACAGCCACTGAAGCTTTCTTT.

There are a few counts of this clone. The chain carries TRBV6-6 and TRBJ1-1; TRBD1 aligns across 8 bases. The J segment lost 4 bases and the V segment lost 5 bases, leaving 12 bases of the junction unmatched. CDR1 and CDR2 from the germline V gene are MNHNY and SVGAGI (reference sequence). This CDR3 contains 16 residues. The CDR3 region has the DNA TGTGCCAGCAGTCCACACTACAGGGGGGGAGGCACTGAAGCTTTCTTT. This encodes CASSPHYRGGGTEAFF.

The rearrangement joins TRBV4-2 to TRBJ1-1, with no clear D. From germline, CDR1 is LGHNA and CDR2 YNFKEQ. Between the trimmed V and J ends, which lost 4 bases and 2 bases, there was a span of 14 bases. The CDR3 loop spans 15 amino acids. CDR3 sequence (DNA): TGTGCCAGCAGCCGCGCCCTTGCCGTTAACACTGAAGCTTTCTTT. Protein: CASSRALAVNTEAFF.

The rearrangement links TRBV10-3 to TRBJ2-5; 10 bases align to TRBD2. The germline V gene has CDR1 ENHRY and CDR2 SYGVKD. Trimming removed 5 bases from V and 7 bases from J; junction bases left unmatched: 19. The length of the CDR3 is 18 residues. The CDR3 bases are TGTGCCATCAGTCGAGGCAGGGGGCAGCTAGCGGGAGAGGTGACCCAGTACTTC. Translating it yields CAISRGRGQLAGEVTQYF.

The rearrangement joins TRBV7-9 to TRBJ2-7; D is undetermined. The CDR3 has 13 residues. Trimming removed 3 bases from V and 3 bases from J, with 9 bases in between. The germline V gene has CDR1 SEHNR and CDR2 FQNEAQ (reference sequence). CDR3 residues: CASSLPTHYEQYF. Here the CDR3 DNA reads TGTGCCAGCAGCTTGCCTACCCACTACGAGCAGTACTTC.

The V and J genes are TRBV7-9 and TRBJ1-1; weak D call: TRBD1 (5 bases). The length of the CDR3 is 14 residues. V lost 4 bases to trimming and J lost 5 bases, with 14 bases between them. Germline V gives CDR1 SEHNR, CDR2 FQNEAQ (reference sequence). Here the CDR3 reads CASSSRGPWTEAFF. In DNA, the CDR3 is TGTGCCAGCAGCTCGCGGGGCCCGTGGACTGAAGCTTTCTTT.

V usage is TRBV2 and J usage is TRBJ1-2; D is ambiguous. V was clipped by 7 bases and J by 1 base, with 13 bases between them. The CDR3 spans 14 residues. Per the germline V gene, CDR1 is SNHLY and CDR2 is FYNNEI. The CDR3 reads CASTVGSLNYGYTF. The CDR3 bases are TGTGCCAGCACCGTGGGCAGCCTTAACTATGGCTACACCTTC.

This chain's CDR3 is CASSVGFRGNTEAFF. CDR3 coding DNA: TGTGCCAGCAGCGTAGGGTTCAGGGGGAACACTGAAGCTTTCTTT. This chain uses TRBV9 with TRBJ1-1; the D gene is possibly TRBD1 (6 bases). The CDR3 covers 15 residues. Trimming took 0 bases from V and 1 from J, leaving 10 bases between them. The germline V gene encodes CDR1 SGDLS and CDR2 YYNGEE.

The rearrangement uses TRBV19 and TRBJ2-1; TRBD2 matches 14 bases. Looked up from germline, CDR1 is LNHDA and CDR2 is SQIVND (reference sequence). Trimming cost V 1 base and J 7 bases; bases outside gene matches: 12. The CDR3 covers 19 residues. The CDR3 DNA is TGTGCCAGTAGTATAGTGCCCCCTCGACTAGCGGGAGGGCCAAATGAGCAGTTCTTC. Protein product: CASSIVPPRLAGGPNEQFF.

The chain joins TRBV27 to TRBJ1-2, with 8 bases lining up with TRBD1. The junction had 3 bases not matched to a gene; V was cut back by 4 bases and J by 2 bases. Germline V gene data show CDR1 as MNHEY and CDR2 as SMNVEV (reference sequence). This CDR3 is 14 amino acids long. The CDR3 loop reads CASSWAGGNYGYTF. The CDR3 nucleotides read TGTGCCAGCAGTTGGGCAGGGGGCAACTATGGCTACACCTTC.

The chain joins TRBV6-5 to TRBJ1-5; D perhaps matches TRBD1 (5 bases). Germline V gene data show CDR1 as MNHEY and CDR2 as SVGAGI. The V gene lost 0 bases and the J gene lost 6 bases, with 9 bases spanning the gap. CDR3 length: 14 amino acids. CDR3 nucleotides: TGTGCCAGCAGTTACTCAGGGGTCCGTCAGCCCCAGCATTTT. Translated, it gives CASSYSGVRQPQHF.

The chain combines TRBV9 with TRBJ1-1; D gene unclear. The CDR3 has 15 amino acids. The V gene lost 0 bases and the J gene lost 4 bases, with 13 bases spanning the gap. Germline V gene data show CDR1 as SGDLS and CDR2 as YYNGEE. As DNA, the CDR3 is TGTGCCAGCAGCGTAGGGCCGGAAGCGGGCACTGAAGCTTTCTTT. Translation: CASSVGPEAGTEAFF.

The chain carries TRBV27 and TRBJ2-7; possibly TRBD1 for D (5 bases). This CDR3 is 15 amino acids long. Germline V gene lookup returns CDR1 MNHEY and CDR2 SMNVEV (reference sequence). The V end was cut by 1 base, the J end by 7 bases, with 17 bases between. CDR3 DNA: TGTGCCAGCAGTTTATTTTCGGCGAGGAAGGGGGAGCAGTACTTC. It encodes CASSLFSARKGEQYF.

This clone was counted only a few times. This chain uses TRBV2 with TRBJ1-5; no clear D gene. The germline V gene encodes CDR1 SNHLY and CDR2 FYNNEI. Trimming took off 6 bases at V and 10 bases at J, with 19 bases between the two ends. This CDR3 region has 14 residues. CDR3: CASSPEAVGGPQHF. DNA of the CDR3: TGTGCCAGCAGCCCGGAGGCAGTAGGAGGACCCCAGCATTTT.

The chain links TRBV2 to TRBJ1-2; 8 positions agree with TRBD1. This CDR3 region has 15 residues. V trimming: 6 bases; J trimming: 5 bases; junction bases outside the gene matches: 11. CDR1 and CDR2 (germline): SNHLY, FYNNEI. The CDR3 DNA follows: TGTGCCAGCAGGCTAGACAGGGGCGGCTTTTATGGCTACACCTTC. This sequence encodes CASRLDRGGFYGYTF. Based on the CDR3 plus reference TRBV2 and TRBJ1-2, the full variable domain is EPEVTQTPSHQVTQMGQEVILRCVPISNHLYFYWYRQILGQKVEFLVSFYNNEISEKSEIFDDQFSVERPDGSNFTLKIRSTKLEDSAMYFCASRLDRGGFYGYTFGSGTRLTVV.

This clone has just one count. The rearrangement uses TRBV18 and TRBJ1-2; D may be TRBD1 (6 bases). The CDR3 totals 15 residues. The germline V gene encodes CDR1 KGHSH and CDR2 LQKENI. The V gene lost 2 bases and the J gene lost 6 bases, with 16 bases spanning the gap. CDR3 DNA sequence: TGTGCCAGCTCACCAGAACCGACAGGTCTTGATGGCTACACCTTC. Its translation: CASSPEPTGLDGYTF.

The chain combines TRBV5-1 with TRBJ2-3, with 13 bases lining up with TRBD2. This CDR3 is built from 19 residues. The germline V gene encodes CDR1 SGHRS and CDR2 YFSETQ. V was pared by 0 bases and J by 0 bases, with 7 bases of the junction left unmatched. The CDR3 loop reads CASSLDQRLAGGSTDTQYF. CDR3 sequence (DNA): TGCGCCAGCAGCTTGGACCAACGACTAGCGGGGGGAAGCACAGATACGCAGTATTTT.

V usage is TRBV2 and J usage is TRBJ2-5; 8 bases are shared with TRBD2. Germline lookup yields CDR1 SNHLY and CDR2 FYNNEI. The J segment lost 4 bases and the V segment lost 8 bases, leaving 12 bases of the junction unmatched. The CDR3 consists of 15 residues. CDR3 residues: CASQNQGLVLETQYF. DNA of the CDR3: TGTGCCAGCCAAAACCAGGGACTAGTGCTAGAGACCCAGTACTTC.

This clone was counted a single time. J is TRBJ1-3 and V is TRBV29-1; the match to TRBD1 covers 7 bases. The CDR3 contains 12 residues. Germline V gives CDR1 SQVTM, CDR2 ANQGSEA. The junction had 5 bases not matched to a gene; V was cut back by 8 bases and J by 4 bases. Written as DNA, the CDR3 is TGCAGCATAAGGGACAGCGGAAACACCATATATTTT. It specifies CSIRDSGNTIYF.

The V and J genes are TRBV10-1 and TRBJ2-2, with 9 bases identical to TRBD1. V lost 4 bases, J lost 5 bases, and 5 bases stayed unmatched. Germline loops: CDR1 WNHNN, CDR2 SYGVQD (reference sequence). This CDR3 is 15 amino acids long. The CDR3 reads CASSGGQGWTGELFF. CDR3 nucleotides: TGCGCCAGCAGTGGTGGACAGGGGTGGACCGGGGAGCTGTTTTTT.

This clone was found a few times. The CDR3 DNA sequence: TGCGCCAGCAGCTTGGCATTTCTGGTGGGGGGAGAGACCCAGTACTTC. Encoded protein: CASSLAFLVGGETQYF. The chain joins TRBV5-1 to TRBJ2-5, with D tentatively TRBD2 (6 bases). The CDR3 has 16 amino acids. Looked up from germline, CDR1 is SGHRS and CDR2 is YFSETQ. V was clipped by 0 bases and J by 4 bases, with 16 bases between them.

The chain couples TRBV6-4 to TRBJ2-1, with D tentatively TRBD1 (5 bases). Germline assignment: CDR1 MRHNA and CDR2 SNTAGT. CDR3 length: 18 amino acids. Trimming removed 3 bases from V and 7 bases from J, with 25 bases in between. In DNA, the CDR3 is TGTGCCAGCAGTGAAGGGGCCGGAACTCTGACAGTACATAATGAGCAGTTCTTC. Amino acid sequence: CASSEGAGTLTVHNEQFF.

The J gene is TRBJ2-1, the V gene TRBV28, with 13 nucleotides matching TRBD2. This CDR3 spans 16 amino acids. The V segment lost 6 bases and the J segment 10 bases; nucleotides outside the gene matches: 12. Germline V lookup: CDR1 MDHEN, CDR2 SYDVKM. The CDR3 DNA follows: TGTGCCAGCAGAGAGGGACTAGCGGGAAATCTAGTGGAGCAGTTCTTC. It yields the protein CASREGLAGNLVEQFF.